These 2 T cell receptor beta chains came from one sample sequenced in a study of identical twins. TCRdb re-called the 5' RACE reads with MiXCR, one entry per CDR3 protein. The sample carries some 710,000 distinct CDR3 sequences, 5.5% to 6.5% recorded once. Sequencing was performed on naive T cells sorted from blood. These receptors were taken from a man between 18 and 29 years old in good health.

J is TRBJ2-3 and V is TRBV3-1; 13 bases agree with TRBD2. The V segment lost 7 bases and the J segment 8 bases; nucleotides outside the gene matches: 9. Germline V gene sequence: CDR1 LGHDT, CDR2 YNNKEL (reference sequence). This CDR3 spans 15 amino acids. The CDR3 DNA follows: TGTGCCAGCACCGAACTAGCGGGAGGGCCCGGTACGCAGTATTTT. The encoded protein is CASTELAGGPGTQYF.

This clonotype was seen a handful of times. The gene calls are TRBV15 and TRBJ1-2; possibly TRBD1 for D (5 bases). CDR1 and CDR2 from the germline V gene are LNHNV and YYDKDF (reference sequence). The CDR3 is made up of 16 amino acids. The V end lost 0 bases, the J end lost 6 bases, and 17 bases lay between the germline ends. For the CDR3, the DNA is TGTGCCACCAGCAGAGATCTCCAGGGCGACGGAGATGGCTACACCTTC. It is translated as CATSRDLQGDGDGYTF.